Listed here is a single T cell receptor (beta chain). The data were obtained in a study of CD8 T cells in Susac syndrome. Per the germline V gene, CDR1 is SGDLS and CDR2 is YYNGEE. The CDR3 is made up of 16 amino acids. V shed 0 bases and J shed 1 base, with 11 bases lying between them. RNA, at about 0.45 to 1 ug, was reverse transcribed with random hexamers. Via MiXCR, TCRdb re-called the immunoSEQ multiplex PCR reads, giving one row per CDR3 protein. Here the sample spans 200,000 to 250,000 distinct CDR3 sequences, 94% being singletons. The rearrangement joins TRBV9 to TRBJ1-3; D gene ambiguous. This receptor was identified in a human donor with Susac syndrome. Material: CD4+ T cells from PBMCs. The CDR3, as DNA: TGTGCCAGCAGCGTAGGGGGAACCCCATCTGGAAACACCATATATTTT. The encoded protein is CASSVGGTPSGNTIYF. Based on the CDR3 plus reference TRBV9 and TRBJ1-3, the full variable domain is DSGVTQTPKHLITATGQRVTLRCSPRSGDLSVYWYQQSLDQGLQFLIQYYNGEERAKGNILERFSAQQFPDLHSELNLSSLELGDSALYFCASSVGGTPSGNTIYFGEGSWLTVV.